These T cell receptor beta chains were read from a single sample in a study of Graves' ophthalmopathy and Graves' hyperthyroidism. TCRdb reprocessed the multiplex PCR reads via MiXCR and lists one record per CDR3 protein. This sample has fewer than 600,000 distinct CDR3 sequences, with around 15% found just once. Sequenced: blood. These receptors were collected from a woman under 40 with Graves' ophthalmopathy. Both conserved end residues are part of each CDR3. Each record gives: J gene, CDR3 length, clone size, D gene, V gene, CDR3 protein, CDR3 DNA. D genes are given only for firm matches. Some rows have no size entry. The others give once, few or many, or a class for an expanded clone.

TRBJ1-2	15	many	TRBD1	TRBV6-5	CASSYPGQPDYGYTF	TGTGCCAGCAGTTACCCGGGACAGCCGGACTATGGCTACACCTTC
TRBJ2-7	16	NA	TRBD2	TRBV3-1	CASSQDRGLAAFEQYF	TGTGCCAGCAGCCAAGATCGAGGGCTAGCGGCGTTCGAGCAGTACTTC
TRBJ1-5	16	many	NA	TRBV11-2	CASTQRGPRYNQPQHF	TGTGCCAGCACCCAGAGGGGACCCCGTTACAATCAGCCCCAGCATTTT
TRBJ2-5	13	many	NA	TRBV7-6	CASTTPGEETQYF	TGTGCCAGCACTACCCCGGGGGAAGAGACCCAGTACTTC
TRBJ2-5	16	many	NA	TRBV27	CASSSFTASTQETQYF	TGTGCCAGCAGTTCCTTCACGGCCAGCACCCAAGAGACCCAGTACTTC
TRBJ1-1	15	NA	NA	TRBV20-1	CSARERAYSNTEAFF	TGCAGTGCTAGAGAGCGGGCTTATTCGAACACTGAAGCTTTCTTT
TRBJ1-2	15	many	NA	TRBV4-1	CASSQGARGIYGYTF	TGCGCCAGCAGCCAAGGGGCCAGGGGAATTTATGGCTACACCTTC
TRBJ2-7	16	many	NA	TRBV19	CASSPGIGASTYEQYF	TGTGCCAGTAGTCCCGGGATTGGGGCGAGTACCTACGAGCAGTACTTC
TRBJ2-7	14	NA	TRBD1	TRBV6-2/TRBV6-3	CASRGDRANYEQYF	TGTGCCAGCAGGGGGGACAGGGCGAACTACGAGCAGTACTTC
TRBJ1-5	14	many	TRBD1	TRBV4-1	CASSHTGVNQPQHF	TGCGCCAGCAGCCATACAGGGGTGAATCAGCCCCAGCATTTT
TRBJ1-2	15	NA	NA	TRBV19	CASSASRTARYGYTF	TGTGCCAGTAGTGCGTCCAGAACAGCGAGATATGGCTACACCTTC
TRBJ2-5	12	many	NA	TRBV20-1	CSARFGKETQYF	TGCAGTGCTAGATTCGGGAAAGAGACCCAGTACTTC
TRBJ2-2	15	NA	NA	TRBV15	CATSPLGGTTGELFF	TGTGCCACCAGCCCCCTAGGGGGGACCACCGGGGAGCTGTTTTTT
TRBJ2-5	15	many	NA	TRBV9	CASSVGGGVSETQYF	TGTGCCAGCAGCGTAGGAGGGGGGGTTTCGGAGACCCAGTACTTC
TRBJ2-1	18	NA	NA	TRBV11-2	CASSLVDGLLRSYNEQFF	TGTGCCAGCAGCTTAGTTGATGGACTTTTACGCTCCTACAATGAGCAGTTCTTC
TRBJ2-6	18	many	NA	TRBV4-1	CASSQKVTAVSGANVLTF	TGCGCCAGCAGCCAGAAAGTGACGGCGGTGTCTGGGGCCAACGTCCTGACTTTC
TRBJ1-5	13	many	NA	TRBV19	CASRSGGNGPQHF	TGTGCCAGTAGGAGCGGGGGCAATGGGCCCCAGCATTTT
TRBJ2-5	15	NA	NA	TRBV12-3/TRBV12-4	CASTNRGGVAETQYF	TGTGCCAGCACCAACCGAGGAGGGGTTGCAGAGACCCAGTACTTC
TRBJ1-2	16	many	NA	TRBV11-2	CASSLGFYVGNYGYTF	TGTGCCAGCAGCTTAGGATTCTATGTGGGTAACTATGGCTACACCTTC
TRBJ2-7	14	many	NA	TRBV7-9	CASSQELGNYEQYF	TGTGCCAGCAGCCAAGAACTAGGAAACTACGAGCAGTACTTC
TRBJ1-2	15	many	TRBD1	TRBV27	CASSFLTGGGGGYTF	TGTGCCAGCAGTTTTCTCACAGGGGGAGGAGGTGGCTACACCTTC
TRBJ1-1	13	few	NA	TRBV5-1	CASSLAADTEAFF	TGCGCCAGCAGCTTGGCGGCGGACACTGAAGCTTTCTTT
TRBJ1-1	13	many	NA	TRBV28	CASSSGGRAEAFF	TGTGCCAGCAGCTCTGGGGGTCGGGCTGAAGCTTTCTTT
TRBJ2-7	14	few	TRBD2	TRBV20-1	CSARVGGGDSEQYF	TGCAGTGCTAGAGTGGGCGGGGGAGATTCGGAGCAGTACTTC
TRBJ2-7	16	once	NA	TRBV6-5	CASSYRRQGSTYEQYF	TGTGCCAGCAGTTACCGTCGGCAGGGAAGCACCTACGAGCAGTACTTC
TRBJ1-2	14	many	NA	TRBV15	CAIASDSTNYGYTF	TGTGCCATCGCATCAGACAGCACTAACTATGGCTACACCTTC
TRBJ1-2	13	many	NA	TRBV28	CASSLGFVYGYTF	TGTGCCAGCAGTTTAGGATTCGTCTATGGCTACACCTTC
TRBJ2-2	12	many	NA	TRBV6-5	CASTDRTGELFF	TGTGCCAGCACCGACAGAACCGGGGAGCTGTTTTTT
TRBJ1-2	16	many	NA	TRBV6-2/TRBV6-3	CASSNSLTASGHGYTF	TGTGCCAGCAGCAATTCCTTGACAGCGTCAGGGCATGGCTACACCTTC
TRBJ1-1	15	NA	NA	TRBV3-1	CASSQELIGRTEAFF	TGTGCCAGCAGCCAGGAACTCATAGGGAGGACTGAAGCTTTCTTT
TRBJ2-7	14	many	NA	TRBV20-1	CSARRGDRDYEQYF	TGCAGTGCTAGGCGGGGGGACAGGGACTACGAGCAGTACTTC
TRBJ1-1	15	NA	NA	TRBV3-1	CASSQAGGRGGEAFF	TGTGCCAGCAGCCAAGCCGGAGGTCGGGGCGGTGAAGCTTTCTTT
TRBJ1-2	13	few	NA	TRBV30	CAWMGSYNYGYTF	TGTGCCTGGATGGGCAGCTATAACTATGGCTACACCTTC
TRBJ1-1	16	NA	TRBD1	TRBV15	CATSSDRGLMNTEAFF	TGTGCCACCAGCAGTGACAGGGGGCTGATGAACACTGAAGCTTTCTTT
TRBJ2-5	15	many	TRBD2	TRBV27	CASSLSGLAHETQYF	TGTGCCAGCAGTTTATCGGGACTAGCTCACGAGACCCAGTACTTC
TRBJ2-5	15	many	NA	TRBV20-1	CSAGRTLTGLETQYF	TGCAGTGCTGGGAGGACTCTCACAGGGCTGGAGACCCAGTACTTC
TRBJ1-2	14	many	NA	TRBV6-2/TRBV6-3	CASRYGLVDYGYTF	TGTGCCAGCAGATACGGACTTGTGGACTATGGCTACACCTTC
TRBJ1-1	14	many	NA	TRBV6-5	CASSYPGHGTEAFF	TGTGCCAGCAGTTATCCCGGTCACGGCACTGAAGCTTTCTTT
TRBJ2-7	12	few	NA	TRBV29-1	CSVHGSHYEQYF	TGCAGCGTTCACGGGAGCCACTACGAGCAGTACTTC
TRBJ1-1	14	many	NA	TRBV2	CASKNDRRNTEAFF	TGTGCCAGCAAAAACGATCGACGGAACACTGAAGCTTTCTTT
TRBJ1-2	13	NA	NA	TRBV20-1	CSARGQTGYGYTF	TGCAGTGCTAGGGGTCAAACAGGGTATGGCTACACCTTC
TRBJ2-7	12	many	NA	TRBV7-2	CASSLGLNEQYF	TGTGCCAGCAGCTTAGGCCTAAACGAGCAGTACTTC
TRBJ1-5	13	many	NA	TRBV3-1	CASSQLTGQPQHF	TGTGCCAGCAGCCAACTGACGGGCCAGCCCCAGCATTTT
TRBJ1-5	14	NA	NA	TRBV30	CAWDDFYSNQPQHF	TGTGCCTGGGACGATTTCTATAGCAATCAGCCCCAGCATTTT
TRBJ2-2	19	few	NA	TRBV5-1	CASSLALRGRAKVAGELFF	TGCGCCAGCAGCTTGGCCCTCAGGGGCAGGGCCAAGGTCGCCGGGGAGCTGTTTTTT
TRBJ1-1	14	many	NA	TRBV4-1	CASGVNRGATEAFF	TGCGCCAGCGGGGTAAATCGGGGGGCCACTGAAGCTTTCTTT
TRBJ2-5	17	few	TRBD1	TRBV3-1	CASSQGALTGTQETQYF	TGTGCCAGCAGCCAAGGTGCCTTGACAGGGACACAAGAGACCCAGTACTTC
TRBJ1-1	15	many	NA	TRBV27	CASSISGWMNTEAFF	TGTGCCAGCAGCATAAGCGGGTGGATGAACACTGAAGCTTTCTTT
TRBJ1-5	15	few	TRBD1	TRBV5-1	CASSLHGQGNQPQHF	TGCGCCAGCAGCCTCCACGGACAGGGCAATCAGCCCCAGCATTTT
TRBJ1-2	13	many	TRBD1	TRBV19	CASWDREPDGYTF	TGTGCCTCCTGGGACAGGGAACCCGATGGCTACACCTTC
TRBJ1-5	15	many	TRBD1	TRBV6-1	CASRTTGRSNQPQHF	TGTGCCAGCAGGACGACAGGGAGGAGCAATCAGCCCCAGCATTTT
TRBJ1-1	13	many	NA	TRBV6-5	CASTAGSSTEAFF	TGTGCCAGCACCGCTGGCTCGAGCACTGAAGCTTTCTTT
TRBJ1-2	11	many	NA	TRBV10-3	CAISDGGGYTF	TGTGCCATCAGTGACGGAGGAGGCTACACCTTC
TRBJ2-7	13	many	NA	TRBV29-1	CSVEEPGRFEQYF	TGCAGCGTTGAAGAACCAGGGAGGTTCGAGCAGTACTTC